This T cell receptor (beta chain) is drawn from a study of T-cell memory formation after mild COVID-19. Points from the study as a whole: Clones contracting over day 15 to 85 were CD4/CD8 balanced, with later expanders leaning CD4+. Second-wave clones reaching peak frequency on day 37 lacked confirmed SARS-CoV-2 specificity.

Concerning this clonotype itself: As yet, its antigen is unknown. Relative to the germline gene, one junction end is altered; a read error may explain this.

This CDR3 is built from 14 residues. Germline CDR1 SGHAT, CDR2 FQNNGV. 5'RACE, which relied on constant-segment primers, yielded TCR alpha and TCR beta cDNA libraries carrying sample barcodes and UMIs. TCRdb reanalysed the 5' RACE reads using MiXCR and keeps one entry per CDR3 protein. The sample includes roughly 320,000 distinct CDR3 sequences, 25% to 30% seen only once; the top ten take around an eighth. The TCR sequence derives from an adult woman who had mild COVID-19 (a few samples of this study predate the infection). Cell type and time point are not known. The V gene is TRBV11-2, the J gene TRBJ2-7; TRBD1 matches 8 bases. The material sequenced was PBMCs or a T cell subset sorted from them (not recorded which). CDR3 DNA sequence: TGTTCCAGCAGCCCAGGCAGGGGGCTCTACGAGCAGTACTTC. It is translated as CSSSPGRGLYEQYF.